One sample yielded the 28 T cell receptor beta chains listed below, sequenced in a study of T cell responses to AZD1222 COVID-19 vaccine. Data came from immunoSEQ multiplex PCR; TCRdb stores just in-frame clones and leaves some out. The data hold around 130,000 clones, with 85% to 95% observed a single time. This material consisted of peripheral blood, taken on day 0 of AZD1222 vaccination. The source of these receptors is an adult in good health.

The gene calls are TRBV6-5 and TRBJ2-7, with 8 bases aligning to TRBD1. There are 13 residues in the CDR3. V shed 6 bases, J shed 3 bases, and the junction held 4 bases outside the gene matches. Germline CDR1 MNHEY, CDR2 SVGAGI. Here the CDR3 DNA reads TGTGCCAGCAGCGTGGACAGGGACTACGAGCAGTACTTC. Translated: CASSVDRDYEQYF.

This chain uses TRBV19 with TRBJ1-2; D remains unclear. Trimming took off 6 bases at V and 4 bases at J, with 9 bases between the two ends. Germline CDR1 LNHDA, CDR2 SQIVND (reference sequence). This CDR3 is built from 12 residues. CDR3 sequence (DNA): TGTGCCAGTAGAGGCAGTCCCTATGGCTACACCTTC. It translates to CASRGSPYGYTF.

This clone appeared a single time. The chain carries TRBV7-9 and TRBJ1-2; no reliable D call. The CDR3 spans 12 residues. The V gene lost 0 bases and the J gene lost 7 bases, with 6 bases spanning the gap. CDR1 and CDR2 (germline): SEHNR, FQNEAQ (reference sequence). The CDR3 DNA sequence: TGTGCCAGCAGCTTAGCCCCGGGTGGCTACACCTTC. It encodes CASSLAPGGYTF. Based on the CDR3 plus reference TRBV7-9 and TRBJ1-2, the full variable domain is DTGVSQNPRHKITKRGQNVTFRCDPISEHNRLYWYRQTLGQGPEFLTYFQNEAQLEKSRLLSDRFSAERPKGSFSTLEIQRTEQGDSAMYLCASSLAPGGYTFGSGTRLTVV.

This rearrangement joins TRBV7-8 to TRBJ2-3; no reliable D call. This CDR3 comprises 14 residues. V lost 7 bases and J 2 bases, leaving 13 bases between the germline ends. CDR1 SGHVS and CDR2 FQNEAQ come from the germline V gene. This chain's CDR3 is CASKTERNTDTQYF. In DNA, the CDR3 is TGTGCCAGCAAGACTGAAAGGAACACAGATACGCAGTATTTT. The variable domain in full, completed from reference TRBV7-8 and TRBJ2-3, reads GAGVSQSPRYKVAKRGQDVALRCDPISGHVSLFWYQQALGQGPEFLTYFQNEAQLDKSGLPSDRFFAERPEGSVSTLKIQRTQQEDSAVYLCASKTERNTDTQYFGPGTRLTVL.

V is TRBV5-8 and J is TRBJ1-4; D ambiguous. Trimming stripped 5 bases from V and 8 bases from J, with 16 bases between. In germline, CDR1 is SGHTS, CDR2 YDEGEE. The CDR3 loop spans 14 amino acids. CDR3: CASSSIAAGEKLFF. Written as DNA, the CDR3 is TGTGCCAGCAGTAGCATAGCGGCGGGAGAAAAACTGTTTTTT.

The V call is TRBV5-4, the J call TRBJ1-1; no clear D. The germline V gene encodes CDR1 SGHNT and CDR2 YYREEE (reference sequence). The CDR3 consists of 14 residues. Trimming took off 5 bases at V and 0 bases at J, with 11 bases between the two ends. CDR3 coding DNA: TGTGCCAGCAGGCCCGACATATTGAACACTGAAGCTTTCTTT. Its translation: CASRPDILNTEAFF.

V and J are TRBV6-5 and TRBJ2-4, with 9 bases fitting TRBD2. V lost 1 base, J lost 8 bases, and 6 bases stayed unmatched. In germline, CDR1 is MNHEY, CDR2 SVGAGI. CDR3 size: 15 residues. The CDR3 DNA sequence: TGTGCCAGCAGTTACTTTAGCGGGGGCCGGGACATTCAGTACTTC. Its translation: CASSYFSGGRDIQYF.

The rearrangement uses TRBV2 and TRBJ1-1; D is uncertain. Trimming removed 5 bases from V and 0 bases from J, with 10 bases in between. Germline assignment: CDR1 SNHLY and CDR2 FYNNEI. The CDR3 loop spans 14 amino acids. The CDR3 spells CASSSAILNTEAFF. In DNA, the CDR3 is TGTGCCAGCAGTTCGGCTATTTTGAACACTGAAGCTTTCTTT.

The CDR3: CASTGRQGDGYTF. In nucleotides, the CDR3 is TGTGCCAGTACGGGGAGGCAGGGTGATGGCTACACCTTC. The chain recombines TRBV19 with TRBJ1-2, with D possibly matching TRBD1 (5 bases). The CDR3 loop spans 13 amino acids. Germline V gene lookup returns CDR1 LNHDA and CDR2 SQIVND (reference sequence). V was pared by 7 bases and J by 6 bases, with 15 bases between.

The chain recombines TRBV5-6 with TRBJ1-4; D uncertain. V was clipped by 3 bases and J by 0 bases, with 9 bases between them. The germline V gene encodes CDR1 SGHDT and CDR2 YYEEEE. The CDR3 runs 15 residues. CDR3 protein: CASSSRHSTNEKLFF. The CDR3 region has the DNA TGTGCCAGCAGCTCCCGACATTCAACTAATGAAAAACTGTTTTTT.

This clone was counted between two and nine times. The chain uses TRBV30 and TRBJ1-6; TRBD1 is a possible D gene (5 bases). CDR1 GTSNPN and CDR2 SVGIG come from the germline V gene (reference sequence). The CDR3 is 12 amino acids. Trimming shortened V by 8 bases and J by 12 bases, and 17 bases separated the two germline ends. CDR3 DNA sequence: TGTGCCCGCCATCAGGGCAGCGGACCCCTCCACTTT. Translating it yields CARHQGSGPLHF.

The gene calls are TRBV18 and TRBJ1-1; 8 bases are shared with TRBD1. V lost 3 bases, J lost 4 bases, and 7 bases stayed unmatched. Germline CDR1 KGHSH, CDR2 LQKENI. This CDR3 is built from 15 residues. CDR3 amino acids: CASSPPTGVGTEAFF. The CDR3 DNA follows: TGTGCCAGCTCACCCCCGACAGGGGTCGGCACTGAAGCTTTCTTT.

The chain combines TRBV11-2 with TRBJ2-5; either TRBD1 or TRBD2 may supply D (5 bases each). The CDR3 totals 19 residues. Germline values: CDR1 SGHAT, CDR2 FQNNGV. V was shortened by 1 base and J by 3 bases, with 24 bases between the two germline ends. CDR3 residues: CASSLVAWPPQRGEETQYF. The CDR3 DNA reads TGTGCCAGCAGCTTAGTTGCATGGCCCCCCCAGAGGGGTGAAGAGACCCAGTACTTC.

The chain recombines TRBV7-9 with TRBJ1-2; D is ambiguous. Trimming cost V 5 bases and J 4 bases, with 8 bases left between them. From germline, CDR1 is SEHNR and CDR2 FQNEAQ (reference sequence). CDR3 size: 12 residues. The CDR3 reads CASSMQVYGYTF. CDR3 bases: TGTGCCAGCAGCATGCAAGTCTATGGCTACACCTTC.

The CDR3 DNA reads as TGCGCCAGCAGCCAAGCCCGAGGCAGTAGCAATCAGCCCCAGCATTTT. As protein: CASSQARGSSNQPQHF. The chain employs TRBV4-1 and TRBJ1-5; D is undetermined. In germline, CDR1 is MGHRA, CDR2 YSYEKL. V was pared by 1 base and J by 0 bases, with 10 bases between. The CDR3 has 16 amino acids.

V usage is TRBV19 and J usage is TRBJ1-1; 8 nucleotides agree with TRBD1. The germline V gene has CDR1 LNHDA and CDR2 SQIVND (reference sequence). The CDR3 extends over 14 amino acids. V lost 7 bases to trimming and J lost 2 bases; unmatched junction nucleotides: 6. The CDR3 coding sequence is TGTGCCAGTAAGATGACAGGGGCCAACACTGAAGCTTTCTTT. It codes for CASKMTGANTEAFF.

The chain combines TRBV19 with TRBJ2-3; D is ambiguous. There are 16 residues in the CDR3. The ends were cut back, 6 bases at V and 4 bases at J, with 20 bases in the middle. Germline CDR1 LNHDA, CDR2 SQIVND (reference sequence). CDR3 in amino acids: CASRPRTLKGPDTQYF. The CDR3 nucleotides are TGTGCCAGTAGACCGAGGACCCTGAAGGGCCCAGATACGCAGTATTTT.

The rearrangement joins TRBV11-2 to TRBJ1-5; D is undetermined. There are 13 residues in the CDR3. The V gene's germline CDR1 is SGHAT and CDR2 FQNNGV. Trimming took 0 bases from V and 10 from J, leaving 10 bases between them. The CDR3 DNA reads TGTGCCAGCAGCTTAGATCGAGACTTTCCCCAGCATTTT. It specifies CASSLDRDFPQHF.

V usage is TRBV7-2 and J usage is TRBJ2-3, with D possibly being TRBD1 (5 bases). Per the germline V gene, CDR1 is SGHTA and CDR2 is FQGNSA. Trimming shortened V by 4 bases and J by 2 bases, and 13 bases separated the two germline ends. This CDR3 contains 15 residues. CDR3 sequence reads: CASSSLGQTTDTQYF. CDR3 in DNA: TGTGCCAGCAGCTCCCTGGGGCAGACCACAGATACGCAGTATTTT.

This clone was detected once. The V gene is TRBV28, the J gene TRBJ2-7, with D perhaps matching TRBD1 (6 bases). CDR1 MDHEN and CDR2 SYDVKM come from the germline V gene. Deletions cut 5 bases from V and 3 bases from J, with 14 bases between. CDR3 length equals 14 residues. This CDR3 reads CASSPPGTRYEQYF. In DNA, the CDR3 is TGTGCCAGCAGTCCTCCCGGGACACGCTACGAGCAGTACTTC. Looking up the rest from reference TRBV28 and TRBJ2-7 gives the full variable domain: DVKVTQSSRYLVKRTGEKVFLECVQDMDHENMFWYRQDPGLGLRLIYFSYDVKMKEKGDIPEGYSVSREKKERFSLILESASTNQTSMYLCASSPPGTRYEQYFGPGTRLTVT.

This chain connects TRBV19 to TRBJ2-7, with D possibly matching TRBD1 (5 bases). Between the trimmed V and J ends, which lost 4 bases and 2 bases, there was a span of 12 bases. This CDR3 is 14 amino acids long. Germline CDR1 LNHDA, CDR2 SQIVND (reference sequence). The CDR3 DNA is TGTGCCAGTAGTACCAACAGGTTAACCTACGAGCAGTACTTC. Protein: CASSTNRLTYEQYF. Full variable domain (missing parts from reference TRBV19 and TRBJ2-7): DGGITQSPKYLFRKEGQNVTLSCEQNLNHDAMYWYRQDPGQGLRLIYYSQIVNDFQKGDIAEGYSVSREKKESFPLTVTSAQKNPTAFYLCASSTNRLTYEQYFGPGTRLTVT.

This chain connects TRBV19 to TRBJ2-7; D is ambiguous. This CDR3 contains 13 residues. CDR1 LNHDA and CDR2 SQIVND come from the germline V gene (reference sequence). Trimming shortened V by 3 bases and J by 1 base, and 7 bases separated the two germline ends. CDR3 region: CASSIAISYEQYF. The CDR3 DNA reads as TGTGCCAGTAGTATCGCGATTTCCTACGAGCAGTACTTC.

CDR3 DNA sequence: TGTGCCTGGAGTGTTGGAGGGGTTAACACCTTC. Its translation: CAWSVGGVNTF. The chain uses TRBV30 and TRBJ1-2, with D perhaps matching TRBD1 (5 bases). The germline V gene encodes CDR1 GTSNPN and CDR2 SVGIG (reference sequence). The CDR3 contains 11 residues. Trimming took 0 bases from V and 12 from J, leaving 11 bases between them.

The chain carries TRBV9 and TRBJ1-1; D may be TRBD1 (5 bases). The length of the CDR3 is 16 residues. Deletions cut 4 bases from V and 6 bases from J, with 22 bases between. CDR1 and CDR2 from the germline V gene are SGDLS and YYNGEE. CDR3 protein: CASSPDLGQGTAEAFF. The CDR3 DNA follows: TGTGCCAGCAGCCCAGACCTTGGCCAAGGGACCGCTGAAGCTTTCTTT.

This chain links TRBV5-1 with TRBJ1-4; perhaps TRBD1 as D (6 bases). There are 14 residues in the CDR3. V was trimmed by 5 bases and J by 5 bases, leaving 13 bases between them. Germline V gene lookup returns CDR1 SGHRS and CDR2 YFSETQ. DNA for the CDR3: TGCGCCAGCAGAGGGACAAATGCAAATGAAAAACTGTTTTTT. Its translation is CASRGTNANEKLFF.

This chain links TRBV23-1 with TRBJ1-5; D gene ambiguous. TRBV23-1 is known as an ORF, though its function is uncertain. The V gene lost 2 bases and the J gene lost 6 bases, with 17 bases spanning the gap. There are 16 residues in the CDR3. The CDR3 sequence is CASSQPRAELSQPQHF. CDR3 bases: TGCGCCAGCAGTCAACCTCGAGCAGAGCTGTCTCAGCCCCAGCATTTT.

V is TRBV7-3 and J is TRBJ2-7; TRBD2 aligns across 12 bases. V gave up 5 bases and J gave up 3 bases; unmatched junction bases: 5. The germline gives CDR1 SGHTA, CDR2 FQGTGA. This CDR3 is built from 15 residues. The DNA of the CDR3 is TGTGCCAGCAGCCGAGGACTAGCGGGGATCTACGAGCAGTACTTC. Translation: CASSRGLAGIYEQYF.

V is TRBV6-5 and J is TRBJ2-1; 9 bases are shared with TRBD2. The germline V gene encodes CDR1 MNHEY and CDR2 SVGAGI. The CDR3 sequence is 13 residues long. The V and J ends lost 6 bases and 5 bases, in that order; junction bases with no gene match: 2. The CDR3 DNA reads TGTGCCAGCAGACTAGCGGGTGACAATGAGCAGTTCTTC. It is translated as CASRLAGDNEQFF.